One T cell receptor (beta chain) is described in this entry. The record originates from a study of blood T cell repertoires in COVID-19. Overall study: T cells, B-cell-depleted T cells, or PBMCs supplied cDNA or gDNA.

Measured with immunoSEQ multiplex PCR; TCRdb has only the in-frame clones, and not every one. The sample gives about 250,000 clones, approximately 85% of which show up once; approximately 9.1% is in the top ten. V dropped 3 bases and J dropped 7; count of bases not matched to a gene: 6. Germline lookup yields CDR1 LNHDA and CDR2 SQIVND (reference sequence). CDR3 length equals 14 residues. The study drew participants aged about 18 to 95 years from 20 to 30 US areas. Participants had their cohort set by participant-reported clinical history. The chain combines TRBV19 with TRBJ1-5, with 7 bases matching TRBD1. The sequence derives from a woman aged 45-65 years with acute COVID-19. The source material was PBMCs or T cells enriched from blood (not recorded which). As DNA, the CDR3 is TGTGCCAGTAGTATCCGACAGGGCAGGCAGCCCCAGCATTTT. Protein: CASSIRQGRQPQHF.